These 5 T cell receptor beta chains were all obtained from the same sample, sequenced in a study of blood T cell repertoires in COVID-19. TCRdb's copy holds only in-frame clones and misses some; the assay was immunoSEQ multiplex PCR. The profile covers approximately 70,000 clones, with around 80% appearing a single time and around 9.6% taken by the ten largest. The sample comprised peripheral blood. The receptor source for this set is a woman aged 80 or over with acute or convalescent COVID-19.

This clone was seen more than once but under ten times. The chain has TRBV6-4 and TRBJ2-1; 8 bases match TRBD2. J was trimmed by 7 bases and V by 4 bases; bases with no gene match: 6. Germline V gene lookup returns CDR1 MRHNA and CDR2 SNTAGT. The CDR3 length is 14 residues. CDR3 in DNA: TGTGCCAGCAGTGCCCCGGGGGGGGGTAATGAGCAGTTCTTC. This codes for CASSAPGGGNEQFF.

The V gene is TRBV5-1, the J gene TRBJ2-5; 11 bases agree with TRBD1. The V segment lost 4 bases and the J segment 5 bases; nucleotides outside the gene matches: 13. The CDR3 spans 17 residues. CDR1 and CDR2 from the germline V gene are SGHRS and YFSETQ. The CDR3 loop reads CASSRDRGTSLGETQYF. DNA of the CDR3: TGCGCCAGCAGCCGGGACAGGGGGACATCGTTGGGTGAGACCCAGTACTTC.

This rearrangement joins TRBV19 to TRBJ1-2; D unresolved. V gave up 1 base and J gave up 1 base, with 10 bases separating them. CDR1 LNHDA and CDR2 SQIVND come from the germline V gene (reference sequence). The CDR3 is made up of 15 amino acids. This chain's CDR3 is CASSIGGRNNYGYTF. CDR3 in DNA: TGTGCCAGTAGTATAGGAGGGAGGAATAACTATGGCTACACCTTC.

This chain joins TRBV7-9 and TRBJ2-1, with D perhaps matching TRBD1 (8 bases). This CDR3 spans 13 amino acids. The V and J ends lost 10 bases and 8 bases respectively, with 18 bases between them. Per the germline V gene, CDR1 is SEHNR and CDR2 is FQNEAQ (reference sequence). CDR3 sequence reads: CATDRGREDEQFF. The CDR3 coding sequence is TGTGCCACAGACAGGGGACGGGAGGATGAGCAGTTCTTC.

The chain carries TRBV3-1 (or the pseudogene TRBV3-2) and TRBJ2-3, with 8 nucleotides matching TRBD2. From germline, CDR1 is LGHDT and CDR2 YNNKEL (reference sequence). There are 20 residues in the CDR3. V shed 1 base and J 3 bases; nucleotides not matched to a gene: 18. The CDR3 DNA follows: TGTGCCAGCAGCCAAGTCCGCGGCGGGGGGCCTGGTGAGGCTACAGATACGCAGTATTTT. As protein: CASSQVRGGGPGEATDTQYF.